This T cell receptor (beta chain) was identified in a study of control samples from healthy donors and cancer patients. This clone appeared once. Data came from immunoSEQ multiplex PCR; TCRdb stores just in-frame clones and leaves some out. The sample lists under 130,000 clones, roughly 85% occurring once. Germline lookup yields CDR1 MNHEY and CDR2 SVGAGI. The CDR3 spans 15 residues. Trimming cost V 6 bases and J 10 bases, with 19 bases left between them. The V call is TRBV6-5, the J call TRBJ1-6, with D possibly TRBD1 on 5 matching bases. Sequencing was performed on blood. This TCR derives from a woman aged 50 to 60 in good health. The chain's CDR3 is CASRDRFSGESPLHF. The CDR3 coding sequence is TGTGCCAGCAGAGACAGATTTTCTGGGGAATCACCCCTCCACTTT.